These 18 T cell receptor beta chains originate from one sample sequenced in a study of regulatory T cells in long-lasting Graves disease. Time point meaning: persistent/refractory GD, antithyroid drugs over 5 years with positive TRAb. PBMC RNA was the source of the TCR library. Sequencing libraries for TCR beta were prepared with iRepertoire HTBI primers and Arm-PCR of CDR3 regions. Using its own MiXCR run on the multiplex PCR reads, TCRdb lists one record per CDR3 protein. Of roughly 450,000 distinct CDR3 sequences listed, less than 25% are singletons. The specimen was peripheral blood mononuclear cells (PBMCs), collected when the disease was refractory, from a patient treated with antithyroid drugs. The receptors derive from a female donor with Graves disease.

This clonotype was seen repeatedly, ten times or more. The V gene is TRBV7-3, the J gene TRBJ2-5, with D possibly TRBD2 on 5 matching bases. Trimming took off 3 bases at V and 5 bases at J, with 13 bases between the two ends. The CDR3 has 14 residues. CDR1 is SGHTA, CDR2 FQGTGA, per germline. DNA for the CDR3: TGTGCCAGCAGCTTCGGTGGGAGTCGGGAGACCCAGTACTTC. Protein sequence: CASSFGGSRETQYF.

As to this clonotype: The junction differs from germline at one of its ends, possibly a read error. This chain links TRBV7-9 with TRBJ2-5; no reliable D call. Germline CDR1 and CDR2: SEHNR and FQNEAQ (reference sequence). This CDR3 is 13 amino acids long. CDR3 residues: CASSFQVRETQYF. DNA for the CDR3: TGCGCCAGCAGCTTCCAGGTTAGAGAGACCCAGTACTTC.

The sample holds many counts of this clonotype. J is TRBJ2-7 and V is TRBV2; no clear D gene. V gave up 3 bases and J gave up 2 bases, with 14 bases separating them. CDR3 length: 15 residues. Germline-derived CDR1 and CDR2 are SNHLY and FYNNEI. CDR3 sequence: CASSEKKRTTYEQYF. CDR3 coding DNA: TGTGCCAGCAGTGAGAAGAAAAGAACAACCTACGAGCAGTACTTC. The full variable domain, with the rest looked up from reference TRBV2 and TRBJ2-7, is EPEVTQTPSHQVTQMGQEVILRCVPISNHLYFYWYRQILGQKVEFLVSFYNNEISEKSEIFDDQFSVERPDGSNFTLKIRSTKLEDSAMYFCASSEKKRTTYEQYFGPGTRLTVT.

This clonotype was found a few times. The CDR3 region is CSVEGHLGNTIYF. Written as DNA, the CDR3 is TGCAGCGTTGAGGGACACCTCGGAAACACCATATATTTT. J is TRBJ1-3 and V is TRBV29-1; TRBD1 is a possible D gene (6 bases). CDR3 size: 13 residues. Looked up from germline, CDR1 is SQVTM and CDR2 is ANQGSEA. Trimming cost V 3 bases and J 4 bases, with 10 bases left between them.

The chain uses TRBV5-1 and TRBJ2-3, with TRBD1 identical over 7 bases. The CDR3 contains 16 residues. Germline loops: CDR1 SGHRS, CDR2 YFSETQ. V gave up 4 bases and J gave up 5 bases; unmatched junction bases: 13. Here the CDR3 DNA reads TGCGCCAGCAGCATGTTGGGCACAGGGGTTAGAGATACGCAGTATTTT. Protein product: CASSMLGTGVRDTQYF.

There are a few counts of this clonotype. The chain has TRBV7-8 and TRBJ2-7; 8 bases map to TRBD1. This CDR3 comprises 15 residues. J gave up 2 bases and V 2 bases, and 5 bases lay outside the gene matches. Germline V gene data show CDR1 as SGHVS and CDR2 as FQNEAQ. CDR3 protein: CASSLLGQVAYEQYF. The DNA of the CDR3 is TGTGCCAGCAGCTTACTGGGACAGGTAGCCTACGAGCAGTACTTC.

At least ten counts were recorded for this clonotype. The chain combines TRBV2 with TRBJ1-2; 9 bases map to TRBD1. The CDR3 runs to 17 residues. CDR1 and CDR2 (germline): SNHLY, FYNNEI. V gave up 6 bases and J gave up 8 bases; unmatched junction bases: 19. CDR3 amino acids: CASSSLNLQGASKGYTF. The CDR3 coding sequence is TGTGCCAGCAGCTCACTGAACTTACAGGGGGCGAGTAAGGGCTACACCTTC.

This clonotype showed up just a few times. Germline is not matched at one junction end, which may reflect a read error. CDR3 region: CASSVTSGYEQYF. DNA of the CDR3: TGTGCCAGCAGCGTAACTAGCGGCTACGAGCAGTACTTC. This chain links TRBV7-3 with TRBJ2-7; TRBD2 matches at 8 bases. The CDR3 sequence is 13 residues long. Germline CDR1 SGHTA, CDR2 FQGTGA.

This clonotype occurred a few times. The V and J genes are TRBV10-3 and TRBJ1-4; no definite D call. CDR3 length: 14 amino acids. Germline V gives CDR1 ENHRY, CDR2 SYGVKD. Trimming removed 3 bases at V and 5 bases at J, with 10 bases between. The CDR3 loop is CAISDALENEKLFF. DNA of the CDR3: TGTGCCATCAGTGATGCCCTAGAGAATGAAAAACTGTTTTTT.

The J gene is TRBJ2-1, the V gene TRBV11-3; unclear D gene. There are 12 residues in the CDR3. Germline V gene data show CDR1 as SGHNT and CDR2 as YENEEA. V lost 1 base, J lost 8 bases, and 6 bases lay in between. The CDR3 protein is CASSLVSHEQFF. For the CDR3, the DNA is TGTGCCAGCAGCTTAGTTTCACATGAGCAGTTCTTC. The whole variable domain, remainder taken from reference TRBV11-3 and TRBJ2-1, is EAGVVQSPRYKIIEKKQPVAFWCNPISGHNTLYWYLQNLGQGPELLIRYENEEAVDDSQLPKDRFSAERLKGVDSTLKIQPAELGDSAVYLCASSLVSHEQFFGPGTRLTVL.

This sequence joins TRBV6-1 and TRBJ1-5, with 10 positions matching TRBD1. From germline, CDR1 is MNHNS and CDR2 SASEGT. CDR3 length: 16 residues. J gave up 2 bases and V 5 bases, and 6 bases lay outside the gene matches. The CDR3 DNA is TGTGCCAGCAGTCCGTGGACAGGGGGAGGCAATCAGCCCCAGCATTTT. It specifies CASSPWTGGGNQPQHF.

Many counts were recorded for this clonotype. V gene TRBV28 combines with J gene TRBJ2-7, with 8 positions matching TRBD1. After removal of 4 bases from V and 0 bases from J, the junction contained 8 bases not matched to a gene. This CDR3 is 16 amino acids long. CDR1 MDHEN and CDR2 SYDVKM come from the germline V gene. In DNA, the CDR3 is TGTGCCAGCAGTTCCCTAACGGACAGGGCCTCCTACGAGCAGTACTTC. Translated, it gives CASSSLTDRASYEQYF.

CDR3 nucleotide sequence: TGTGCCAGCAGCCAAGTTTGGCACCCCAGGAACACCGGGGAGCTGTTTTTT. Protein: CASSQVWHPRNTGELFF. This chain uses TRBV14 with TRBJ2-2, with D uncertain. Germline V gene data show CDR1 as SGHDN and CDR2 as FVKESK. Between the trimmed V and J ends, which lost 1 base and 1 base, there was a span of 13 bases. The CDR3 is 17 amino acids.

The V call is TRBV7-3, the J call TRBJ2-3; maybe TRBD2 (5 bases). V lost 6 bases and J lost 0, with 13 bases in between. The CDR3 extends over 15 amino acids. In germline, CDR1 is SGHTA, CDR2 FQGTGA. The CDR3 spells CASRQSGSSTDTQYF. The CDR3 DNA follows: TGTGCCAGCAGGCAGAGCGGATCTAGCACAGATACGCAGTATTTT.

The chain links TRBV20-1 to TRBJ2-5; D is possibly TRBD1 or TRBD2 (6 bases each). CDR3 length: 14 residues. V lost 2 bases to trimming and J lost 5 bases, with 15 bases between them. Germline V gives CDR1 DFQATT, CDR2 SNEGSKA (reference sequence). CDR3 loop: CSARLPGAGETQYF. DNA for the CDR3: TGCAGTGCTAGACTTCCGGGGGCGGGGGAGACCCAGTACTTC.

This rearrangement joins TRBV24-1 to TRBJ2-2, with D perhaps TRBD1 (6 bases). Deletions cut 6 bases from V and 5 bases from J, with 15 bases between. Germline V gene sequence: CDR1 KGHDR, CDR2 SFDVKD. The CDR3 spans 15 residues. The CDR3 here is CATSTLQGTTGELFF. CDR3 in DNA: TGTGCCACCAGTACACTACAGGGAACGACCGGGGAGCTGTTTTTT.

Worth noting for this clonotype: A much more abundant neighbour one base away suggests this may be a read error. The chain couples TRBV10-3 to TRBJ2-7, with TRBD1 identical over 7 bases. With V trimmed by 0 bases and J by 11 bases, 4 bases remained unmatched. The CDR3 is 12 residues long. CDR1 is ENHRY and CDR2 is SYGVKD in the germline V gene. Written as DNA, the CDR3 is TGTGCCATCAGTGAGTCCGACAGGGTTAAGTACTTC. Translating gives CAISESDRVKYF.

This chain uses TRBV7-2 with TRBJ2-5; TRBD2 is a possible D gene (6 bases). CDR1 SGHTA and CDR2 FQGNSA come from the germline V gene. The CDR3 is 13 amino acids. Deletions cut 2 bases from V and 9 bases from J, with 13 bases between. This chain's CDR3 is CASSLWDSRAQYF. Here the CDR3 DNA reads TGTGCCAGCAGCTTATGGGACTCTCGGGCCCAGTACTTC.